This T cell receptor (beta chain) emerged from a study of blood T cell repertoires in COVID-19. The overall study: Sources were T cells, B-cell-depleted T cells, or PBMCs; the material itself was cDNA or gDNA.

Original processing notes: Nucleated cell number was recorded as an estimate derived from reference gene primer amplification. Assay: immunoSEQ multiplex PCR; the TCRdb copy retains only in-frame clones and omits some. From that table come the V and J calls and clone size; the DNA was used to work out D and trimming. The profile shows some 150,000 clones, approximately 80% of them singletons. Germline-derived CDR1 and CDR2 are KGHSH and LQKENI. Trimming shortened V by 2 bases and J by 6 bases, and 13 bases separated the two germline ends. This CDR3 is built from 14 residues. The source of this sequence is a man in his fifties or sixties with acute or convalescent COVID-19. The chain couples TRBV18 to TRBJ1-2; perhaps TRBD1 as D (6 bases). The material sequenced was peripheral blood. The CDR3 loop reads CASSPSGGADGYTF. The CDR3 region has the DNA TGTGCCAGCTCACCATCGGGGGGCGCCGATGGCTACACCTTC.